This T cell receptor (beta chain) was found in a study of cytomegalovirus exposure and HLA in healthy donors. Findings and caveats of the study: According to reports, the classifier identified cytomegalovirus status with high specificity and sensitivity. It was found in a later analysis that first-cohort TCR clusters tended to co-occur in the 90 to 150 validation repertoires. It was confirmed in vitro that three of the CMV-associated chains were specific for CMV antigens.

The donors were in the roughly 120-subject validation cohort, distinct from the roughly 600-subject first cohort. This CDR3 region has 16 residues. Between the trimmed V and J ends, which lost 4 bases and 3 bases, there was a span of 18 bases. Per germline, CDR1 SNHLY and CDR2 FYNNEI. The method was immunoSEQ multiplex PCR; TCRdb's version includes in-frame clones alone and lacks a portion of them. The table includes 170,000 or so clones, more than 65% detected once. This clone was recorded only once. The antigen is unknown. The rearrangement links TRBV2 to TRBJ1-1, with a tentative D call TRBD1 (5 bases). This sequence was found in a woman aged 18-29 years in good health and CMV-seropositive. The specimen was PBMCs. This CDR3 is CASSVWWGGADTEAFF. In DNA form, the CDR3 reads TGTGCCAGCAGTGTCTGGTGGGGAGGGGCCGACACTGAAGCTTTCTTT.